Listed below are T cell receptor beta chains from one sample, sequenced in a study of blood T cell repertoires in COVID-19. TCRdb keeps only in-frame clones here, not all; method: immunoSEQ multiplex PCR. In the table there are approximately 210,000 clones, approximately 80% of which are singletons. Sequences were obtained from peripheral blood. The receptors shown here come from a woman older than 75 with COVID-19, enrolled during active disease. Each CDR3 is given with its conserved first and last residue. Each record gives: J gene, V gene, clone size, D gene, CDR3 protein, CDR3 DNA. A D gene is named only where the DNA matches it firmly. Where a row states a size, it is once, few, many or the class of an expanded clone; other rows omit it.

TRBJ2-1,TRBV5-1,-,TRBD2,CASTLFAAGSYNEQFF,TGCGCCAGCACCCTTTTTGCAGCGGGATCCTACAATGAGCAGTTCTTC
TRBJ1-1,TRBV28,-,-,CASSGTEAFF,TGTGCCAGCAGCGGCACTGAAGCTTTCTTT
TRBJ1-2,TRBV9,-,TRBD1,CASSAWTGANYGYTF,TGTGCCAGCAGCGCATGGACAGGGGCAAACTATGGCTACACCTTC
TRBJ1-2,TRBV10-1,-,-,CASSEGAGHGYTF,TGCGCCAGCAGTGAAGGTGCAGGGCATGGCTACACCTTC
TRBJ2-3,TRBV9,-,TRBD2,CASSVSSGGGDTQYF,TGTGCCAGCAGCGTATCTAGCGGGGGTGGAGATACGCAGTATTTT
TRBJ1-1,TRBV6-5,-,-,CASSYGGGGNTEAFF,TGTGCCAGCAGTTACGGTGGGGGGGGTAACACTGAAGCTTTCTTT
TRBJ2-3,TRBV2,-,-,CASSSGTPASTDTQYF,TGTGCCAGCAGTTCCGGGACTCCAGCTAGCACAGATACGCAGTATTTT
TRBJ1-1,TRBV3-1/TRBV3-2,-,-,CASRAGIMNTEAFF,TGTGCCAGCAGGGCAGGAATCATGAACACTGAAGCTTTCTTT
TRBJ2-1,TRBV11-2,-,TRBD2,CASTGLADSYNEQFF,TGTGCCAGCACGGGACTAGCGGACTCCTACAATGAGCAGTTCTTC
TRBJ2-5,TRBV4-1,-,TRBD2,CASSRTSSGGGQETQYF,TGCGCCAGCAGCCGAACATCCAGTGGGGGGGGGCAAGAGACCCAGTACTTC
TRBJ1-3,TRBV7-2,-,-,CASSQGGAGGNTIYF,TGTGCCAGCAGCCAAGGGGGGGCAGGTGGAAACACCATATATTTT
TRBJ2-7,TRBV5-1,few,-,CASSSSGQSSYEQYF,TGCGCCAGCAGCTCGTCAGGACAGAGCTCCTACGAGCAGTACTTC
TRBJ1-6,TRBV6-5,-,-,CASSSRQTNNSPLHF,TGTGCCAGCAGCTCGAGACAGACGAATAATTCACCCCTCCACTTT
TRBJ2-1,TRBV7-6,-,-,CASSRTGSNYNEQFF,TGTGCCAGCAGCCGTACAGGGAGCAATTACAATGAGCAGTTCTTC
TRBJ2-3,TRBV5-1,-,-,CASSFGTQSTDTQYF,TGCGCCAGCAGCTTCGGGACACAAAGCACAGATACGCAGTATTTT
TRBJ2-7,TRBV15,-,TRBD1,CATGRGQGIYEQYF,TGTGCCACCGGCCGGGGACAGGGGATCTACGAGCAGTACTTC
TRBJ1-2,TRBV11-2,-,-,CASSLQISNYGYTF,TGTGCCAGCAGCTTACAGATCTCTAACTATGGCTACACCTTC
TRBJ2-1,TRBV6-6,-,TRBD2,CASSPASTSGGRNEQFF,TGTGCCAGCAGTCCCGCCTCGACTAGCGGGGGGAGGAATGAGCAGTTCTTC
TRBJ2-2,TRBV6-5,-,-,CASSYSPGSTGELFF,TGTGCCAGCAGTTACTCGCCAGGGTCCACCGGGGAGCTGTTTTTT